This T cell receptor beta chain derives from a study of cytomegalovirus exposure and HLA in healthy donors. Study-wide results and caveats: In a later analysis, most CMV-associated TCR beta chains appeared HLA-restricted.

Points on this clone: Its target is unknown.

The V end was cut by 6 bases, the J end by 1 base, with 6 bases between. Germline CDR1 is MNHEY and CDR2 is SVGAGI. This CDR3 spans 13 amino acids. Primers for the PCR totalled 60 Vbeta and 13 Jbeta. Data came from immunoSEQ multiplex PCR; TCRdb stores just in-frame clones and leaves some out. Of roughly 150,000 clones in the sample, approximately 71% were seen once. Specimen: PBMCs. This sequence was found in a woman younger than 35 in good health and CMV-seropositive. The rearrangement joins TRBV6-5 to TRBJ2-2; the D is unclear. The CDR3 loop is CASRNQNTGELFF. In nucleotides, the CDR3 is TGTGCCAGCAGAAATCAGAACACCGGGGAGCTGTTTTTT.